This TCR beta chain comes out of a study of blood T cells in healthy people across ages. A J-beta primer mix and a sample-barcoded 5' primer were used in a second PCR of roughly 7 to 12 cycles. TCRdb re-called the 5' RACE reads with MiXCR, one entry per CDR3 protein. The data show approximately 800,000 distinct CDR3 sequences, about 25% seen once. This CDR3 comprises 15 residues. CDR1 and CDR2 (germline): LGHNA, YSLEER. These same records also appear under a second study, on T cells of mothers and their children.

Sequencing input: blood. The V and J genes are TRBV4-3 and TRBJ2-5; 8 bases align to TRBD1. The J call may be mistaken, given a closer DNA end match to TRBJ2-7. This TCR derives from a boy between 10 and 17 years old in good health. The CDR3 sequence: CASSQEDREIGEQYF. The CDR3, as DNA: TGCGCCAGCAGCCAAGAGGACAGGGAAATCGGCGAGCAGTACTTC.